A single sample gave rise to the 26 T cell receptor beta chains below, sequenced in a study of shared clonotypes between healthy human individuals. Using immunoSEQ multiplex PCR, the repertoire was profiled, and TCRdb retains in-frame clones only, with some absent. The data contain 800,000 to 1,200,000 clones, around 82% of them singletons. The specimen was memory CD4+ T cells from PBMCs. As to subset: CD45RA-negative fraction. Receptors were obtained from a man younger than 30 in good health. Some clones in this sample may be carry-over from other donors' samples.

V gene TRBV7-9 combines with J gene TRBJ2-1, with D unresolved. CDR3 length equals 16 residues. The germline CDR1 and CDR2 sequences are SEHNR and FQNEAQ (reference sequence). The V end was cut by 5 bases, the J end by 8 bases, with 22 bases between. CDR3 sequence: CASSIRGPSRTDEQFF. In DNA form, the CDR3 reads TGTGCCAGCAGCATACGAGGACCCTCCCGGACCGATGAGCAGTTCTTC.

V and J are TRBV21-1 and TRBJ2-7. TRBV21-1 is a documented pseudogene. The CDR3 runs to 13 residues. The chain's CDR3 is CASSFSGVPEQYF. CDR3 in DNA: TGTGCCAGCAGTTTTAGTGGGGTCCCCGAGCAGTACTTC.

With respect to this clone: Other nucleotide sequences in the sample specify the same CDR3. This chain uses TRBV5-1 with TRBJ2-1; 7 bases match TRBD1. The CDR3 spans 13 residues. J lost 7 bases, V lost 4 bases, and 5 bases had no gene match. Per the germline V gene, CDR1 is SGHRS and CDR2 is YFSETQ. This CDR3 is CASSPQGKNEQFF. Written as DNA, the CDR3 is TGCGCCAGCAGCCCACAGGGGAAGAATGAGCAGTTCTTC. Based on the CDR3 plus reference TRBV5-1 and TRBJ2-1, the full variable domain is KAGVTQTPRYLIKTRGQQVTLSCSPISGHRSVSWYQQTPGQGLQFLFEYFSETQRNKGNFPGRFSGRQFSNSRSEMNVSTLELGDSALYLCASSPQGKNEQFFGPGTRLTVL.

J is TRBJ2-7 and V is TRBV5-1, with D perhaps TRBD2 (5 bases). Germline CDR1 is SGHRS and CDR2 is YFSETQ. The CDR3 is made up of 14 amino acids. Trimming stripped 0 bases from V and 3 bases from J, with 10 bases between. This CDR3 is CASSLASGIYEQYF. CDR3 in DNA: TGCGCCAGCAGCTTGGCGTCCGGGATCTACGAGCAGTACTTC.

For this clone: At one boundary the junction diverges from the germline segment, which might be a read error. V is TRBV19 and J is TRBJ1-3; no reliable D call. CDR1 is LNHDA and CDR2 is SQIVND in the germline V gene (reference sequence). The CDR3 has 14 residues. Here the CDR3 reads CASSVDASGNTIYF. In DNA, the CDR3 is TGTGCCAGTAGTGTAGACGCCTCTGGAAACACCATATATTTT. The full variable domain, completed using reference TRBV19 and TRBJ1-3, is DGGITQSPKYLFRKEGQNVTLSCEQNLNHDAMYWYRQDPGQGLRLIYYSQIVNDFQKGDIAEGYSVSREKKESFPLTVTSAQKNPTAFYLCASSVDASGNTIYFGEGSWLTVV.

Comment on this clone: Other nucleotide sequences in the sample specify the same CDR3. J is TRBJ2-7 and V is TRBV27, with D possibly TRBD1 on 6 matching bases. There are 12 residues in the CDR3. Germline CDR1 is MNHEY and CDR2 is SMNVEV (reference sequence). Trimming pared 5 bases from V and 3 bases from J, leaving 8 bases between. CDR3 sequence: CASSGGRYEQYF. The DNA for the CDR3 is TGTGCCAGCAGTGGGGGCCGCTACGAGCAGTACTTC.

This clone was counted between two and nine times. This CDR3 is also generated by other DNA sequences in the sample. The chain links TRBV28 to TRBJ2-3; D is unclear. Trimming stripped 2 bases from V and 3 bases from J, with 0 bases between. This CDR3 has 11 residues. Germline CDR1 MDHEN, CDR2 SYDVKM. The CDR3 here is CASSLTDTQYF. The CDR3 DNA follows: TGTGCCAGCAGTTTAACAGATACGCAGTATTTT.

V gene TRBV7-3 combines with J gene TRBJ2-3; TRBD1 might be the D (5 bases). Germline V lookup: CDR1 SGHTA, CDR2 FQGTGA. The CDR3 has 14 amino acids. V lost 4 bases to trimming and J lost 2 bases, with 10 bases between them. The CDR3 spells CASSSDRYTDTQYF. CDR3 sequence (DNA): TGTGCCAGCAGCTCCGACAGATACACAGATACGCAGTATTTT.

The chain has TRBV2 and TRBJ1-2; D is ambiguous. Germline loops: CDR1 SNHLY, CDR2 FYNNEI. The CDR3 spans 12 residues. With 8 bases removed from V and 4 bases from J, the gap between germline ends came to 11 bases. CDR3 amino acids: CASRLGLYGYTF. CDR3 DNA: TGTGCCAGCCGCCTTGGACTCTATGGCTACACCTTC.

V gene TRBV5-4 combines with J gene TRBJ2-3; TRBD1 is a possible D gene (5 bases). This CDR3 contains 14 residues. V lost 5 bases to trimming and J lost 1 base, with 11 bases between them. Germline-derived CDR1 and CDR2 are SGHNT and YYREEE (reference sequence). For the CDR3, the DNA is TGTGCCAGCAGGACCAGGGTGGGCACAGATACGCAGTATTTT. Amino acid sequence: CASRTRVGTDTQYF.

The chain couples TRBV19 to TRBJ1-5; D ambiguous. The CDR3 loop spans 13 amino acids. Germline assignment: CDR1 LNHDA and CDR2 SQIVND (reference sequence). With 2 bases removed from V and 5 bases from J, the gap between germline ends came to 7 bases. CDR3 amino acids: CASSINRDQPQHF. The CDR3 bases are TGTGCCAGTAGTATAAACAGAGATCAGCCCCAGCATTTT.

Comments on this clone: The sample has other DNA sequences that encode this CDR3 too. The chain has TRBV5-1 and TRBJ2-3, with unresolved D. With 1 base removed from V and 2 bases from J, the gap between germline ends came to 8 bases. This CDR3 has 14 residues. CDR1 and CDR2 (germline): SGHRS, YFSETQ. The CDR3 sequence: CASSLMGFTDTQYF. CDR3 nucleotides: TGCGCCAGCAGCTTGATGGGGTTCACAGATACGCAGTATTTT.

V and J are TRBV5-4 and TRBJ2-2; no firm D call. The V end was cut by 3 bases, the J end by 5 bases, with 8 bases between. There are 13 residues in the CDR3. The germline gives CDR1 SGHNT, CDR2 YYREEE (reference sequence). The CDR3: CASSSEPTGELFF. The CDR3, as DNA: TGTGCCAGCAGCTCCGAACCTACCGGGGAGCTGTTTTTT.

A word on this clone: The same CDR3 can be traced to other DNA sequences in this sample. The chain carries TRBV29-1 and TRBJ2-7; D is unresolved. Germline-derived CDR1 and CDR2 are SQVTM and ANQGSEA. The CDR3 totals 11 residues. V lost 0 bases and J 4 bases, leaving 4 bases between the germline ends. CDR3 nucleotides: TGCAGCGTTGAAGATCGTTACGAGCAGTACTTC. Its protein product is CSVEDRYEQYF.

The V and J genes are TRBV19 and TRBJ1-1; 7 bases align to TRBD1. CDR1 and CDR2 (germline): LNHDA, SQIVND (reference sequence). Unmatched junction bases numbered 3, after V lost 1 base and J lost 4 bases. The CDR3 has 14 residues. CDR3 amino acids: CASSIGAGGTEAFF. As DNA, the CDR3 is TGTGCCAGTAGTATAGGGGCAGGGGGCACTGAAGCTTTCTTT.

The chain recombines TRBV28 with TRBJ1-1; possible D gene TRBD1, 5 bases. The CDR3 runs to 13 residues. V shed 6 bases and J shed 11 bases, with 19 bases lying between them. The V gene's germline CDR1 is MDHEN and CDR2 SYDVKM. The CDR3 is CASRAHTGTGAFF. The CDR3 nucleotides are TGTGCCAGCAGAGCACATACAGGAACTGGCGCTTTCTTT.

The rearrangement joins TRBV19 to TRBJ2-4; D is unclear. This CDR3 comprises 14 residues. V dropped 0 bases and J dropped 9 bases, with 12 bases sitting between them. The germline V gene encodes CDR1 LNHDA and CDR2 SQIVND (reference sequence). The CDR3 nucleotides are TGTGCCAGTAGTATAGATAACCGGAGTGGCATTCAGTACTTC. As protein: CASSIDNRSGIQYF.

The rearrangement links TRBV10-1 to TRBJ2-1, with 7 bases lining up with TRBD1. The CDR3 has 14 amino acids. Germline CDR1 and CDR2: WNHNN and SYGVQD (reference sequence). Losses at the gene ends were 0 bases for V and 7 bases for J; bases not matched to a gene: 3. CDR3 DNA sequence: TGCGCCAGCAGTGAGTCAAGGGGGCAAAATGAGCAGTTCTTC. Its translation: CASSESRGQNEQFF.

For this clone: This sample includes further DNA sequences coding for the same CDR3. The V gene is TRBV5-1, the J gene TRBJ2-3; D is uncertain. Trimming shortened V by 0 bases and J by 5 bases, and 7 bases separated the two germline ends. Germline V gene sequence: CDR1 SGHRS, CDR2 YFSETQ. The CDR3 covers 13 residues. The CDR3 is CASSLDPGDTQYF. The CDR3 DNA follows: TGCGCCAGCAGCTTGGACCCCGGAGATACGCAGTATTTT.

The V call is TRBV11-2, the J call TRBJ2-2; the D gene is possibly TRBD1 (6 bases). V gave up 5 bases and J gave up 8 bases, with 15 bases separating them. Germline CDR1 SGHAT, CDR2 FQNNGV. The CDR3 loop spans 14 amino acids. The CDR3 region has the DNA TGTGCCAGCAGCCTCACAGGGACGGCGGGGGAGCTGTTTTTT. Amino acid sequence: CASSLTGTAGELFF.

The chain uses TRBV7-8 and TRBJ1-2, with D unclear. The V gene lost 5 bases and the J gene lost 0 bases, with 7 bases spanning the gap. CDR1 is SGHVS and CDR2 is FQNEAQ in the germline V gene. The CDR3 loop spans 13 amino acids. The CDR3 is CASSKGPNYGYTF. CDR3 sequence (DNA): TGTGCCAGCAGCAAGGGCCCTAACTATGGCTACACCTTC.

A note on this clone: Other DNA sequences in the same sample also yield this CDR3. V is TRBV30 and J is TRBJ2-7; no clear D. Deletions cut 0 bases from V and 4 bases from J, with 4 bases between. This CDR3 has 11 amino acids. CDR1 is GTSNPN, CDR2 SVGIG, per germline (reference sequence). The CDR3 sequence is CAWSVGYEQYF. CDR3 nucleotides: TGTGCCTGGAGTGTGGGGTACGAGCAGTACTTC.

This sequence joins TRBV28 and TRBJ1-4; TRBD1 matches at 7 bases. Germline V CDR1 and CDR2: MDHEN, SYDVKM. J lost 2 bases, V lost 4 bases, and 10 bases had no gene match. The CDR3 is made up of 17 amino acids. Written as DNA, the CDR3 is TGTGCCAGCAGTTCCAGACTCAGGGGGTGGACTAATGAAAAACTGTTTTTT. Amino acids: CASSSRLRGWTNEKLFF.

V gene TRBV28 combines with J gene TRBJ2-1; no clear D gene. Trimming took off 4 bases at V and 1 base at J, with 11 bases between the two ends. Germline V gene lookup returns CDR1 MDHEN and CDR2 SYDVKM. This CDR3 is built from 15 residues. CDR3 in DNA: TGTGCCAGCAGTTCCCGGGCAGATTCCTACAATGAGCAGTTCTTC. Protein sequence: CASSSRADSYNEQFF.

J is TRBJ2-3 and V is TRBV4-2; the match to TRBD2 covers 13 bases. V was pared by 1 base and J by 6 bases, with 10 bases of the junction left unmatched. This CDR3 has 18 amino acids. Germline CDR1 LGHNA, CDR2 YNFKEQ. The CDR3 DNA reads as TGTGCCAGCAGCCAAGCTTTCTCCGGGACTAGCGGGGAGGATACGCAGTATTTT. This codes for CASSQAFSGTSGEDTQYF.

The V call is TRBV7-2, the J call TRBJ2-1; 12 bases are a match to TRBD2. V was clipped by 2 bases and J by 5 bases; unmatched bases: 1. Per germline, CDR1 SGHTA and CDR2 FQGNSA. CDR3 size: 15 residues. The CDR3 nucleotides are TGTGCCAGCAGCTTACTAGCGGGAGGGCACAATGAGCAGTTCTTC. This codes for CASSLLAGGHNEQFF.